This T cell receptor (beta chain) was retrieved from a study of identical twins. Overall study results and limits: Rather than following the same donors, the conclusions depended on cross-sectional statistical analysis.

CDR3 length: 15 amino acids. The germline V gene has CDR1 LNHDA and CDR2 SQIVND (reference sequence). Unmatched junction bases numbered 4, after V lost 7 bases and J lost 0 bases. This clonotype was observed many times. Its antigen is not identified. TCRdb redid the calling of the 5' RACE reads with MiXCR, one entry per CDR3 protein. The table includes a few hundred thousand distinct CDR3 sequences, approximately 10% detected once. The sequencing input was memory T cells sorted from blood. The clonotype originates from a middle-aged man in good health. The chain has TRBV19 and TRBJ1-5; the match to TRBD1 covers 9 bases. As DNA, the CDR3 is TGTGCCAGTATCCGGGACAGGGATAGCAATCAGCCCCAGCATTTT. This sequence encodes CASIRDRDSNQPQHF.